This T cell receptor (beta chain) was recorded in a study of OX40 agonist ivuxolimab in advanced cancers. General observations from the study: Compared with others, partial responders at 0.1-3.0 mg/kg displayed clonal expansion among the lowest.

Note on this clone: What it recognizes is unknown.

V dropped 6 bases and J dropped 2 bases, with 14 bases sitting between them. The germline V gene encodes CDR1 MDHEN and CDR2 SYDVKM. The CDR3 consists of 16 residues. The table came from immunoSEQ multiplex PCR; TCRdb's copy has only in-frame clones and leaves some out. The repertoire holds around 63,000 clones, almost 85% seen once, with under 7% in the top ten. Sequenced material: CD4+ or CD8+ T cells sorted from blood, taken in a trial of the OX40 agonist ivuxolimab. This clonotype was obtained from an adult with an advanced solid tumor such as melanoma, head and neck, liver or kidney cancer. The genes are TRBV28 and TRBJ2-6; D is uncertain. CDR3 DNA sequence: TGTGCCAGCAGCCAATTCATCCTTCCTGGGGCCAACGTCCTGACTTTC. Translating gives CASSQFILPGANVLTF.